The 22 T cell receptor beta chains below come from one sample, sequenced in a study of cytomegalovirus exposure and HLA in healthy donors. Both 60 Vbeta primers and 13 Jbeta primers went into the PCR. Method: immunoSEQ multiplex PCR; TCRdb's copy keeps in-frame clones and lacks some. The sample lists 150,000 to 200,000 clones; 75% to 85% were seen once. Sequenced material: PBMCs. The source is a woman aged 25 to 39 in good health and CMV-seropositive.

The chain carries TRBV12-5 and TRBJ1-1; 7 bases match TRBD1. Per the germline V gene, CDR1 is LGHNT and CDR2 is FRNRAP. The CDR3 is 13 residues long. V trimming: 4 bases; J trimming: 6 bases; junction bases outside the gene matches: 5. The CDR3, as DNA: TGTGCTAGTGGTTCGAATCAGGGGGCTGAAGCTTTCTTT. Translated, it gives CASGSNQGAEAFF.

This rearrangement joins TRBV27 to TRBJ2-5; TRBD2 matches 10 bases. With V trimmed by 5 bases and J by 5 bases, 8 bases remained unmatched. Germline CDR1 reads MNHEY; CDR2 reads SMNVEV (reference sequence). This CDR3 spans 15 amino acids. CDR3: CASSPHKAGGETQYF. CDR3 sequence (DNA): TGTGCCAGCAGTCCCCATAAAGCGGGAGGGGAGACCCAGTACTTC.

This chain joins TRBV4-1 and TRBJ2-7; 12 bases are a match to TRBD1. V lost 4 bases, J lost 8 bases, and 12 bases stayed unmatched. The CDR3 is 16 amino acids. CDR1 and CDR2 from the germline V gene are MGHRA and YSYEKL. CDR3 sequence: CASSLTPGQGAPQQYF. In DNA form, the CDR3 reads TGCGCCAGCAGCCTCACCCCGGGACAGGGGGCGCCGCAGCAGTACTTC.

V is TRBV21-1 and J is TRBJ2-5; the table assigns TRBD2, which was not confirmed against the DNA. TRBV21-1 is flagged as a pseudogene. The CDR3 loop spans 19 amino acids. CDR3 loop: CASSKEGTSWRGDQETQYF. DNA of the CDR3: TGTGCCAGCAGCAAAGAGGGGACTAGCTGGAGGGGGGACCAAGAGACCCAGTACTTC.

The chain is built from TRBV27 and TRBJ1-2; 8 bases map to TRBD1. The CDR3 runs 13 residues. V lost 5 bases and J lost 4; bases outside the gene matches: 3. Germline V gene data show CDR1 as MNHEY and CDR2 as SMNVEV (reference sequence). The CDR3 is CASSPGQGYGYTF. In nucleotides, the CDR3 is TGTGCCAGCAGTCCTGGACAGGGCTATGGCTACACCTTC.

CDR3: CASSLGQGETQYF. The CDR3 DNA reads as TGTGCCAGCAGCTTGGGACAGGGTGAGACCCAGTACTTC. The chain joins TRBV7-3 to TRBJ2-5; 9 positions agree with TRBD1. J gave up 5 bases and V 3 bases, and 1 base lay outside the gene matches. CDR1 and CDR2 from the germline V gene are SGHTA and FQGTGA. The CDR3 length is 13 residues.

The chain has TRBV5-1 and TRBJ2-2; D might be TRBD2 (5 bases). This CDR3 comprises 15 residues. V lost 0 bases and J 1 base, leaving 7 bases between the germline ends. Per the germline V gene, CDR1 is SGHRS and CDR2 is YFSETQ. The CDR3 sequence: CASSLARGNTGELFF. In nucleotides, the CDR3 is TGCGCCAGCAGCTTGGCCCGGGGGAACACCGGGGAGCTGTTTTTT.

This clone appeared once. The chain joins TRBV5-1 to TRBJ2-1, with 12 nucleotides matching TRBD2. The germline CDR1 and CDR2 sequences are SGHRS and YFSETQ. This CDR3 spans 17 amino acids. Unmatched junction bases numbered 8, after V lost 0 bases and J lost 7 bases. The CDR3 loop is CASSLARLAGERNEQFF. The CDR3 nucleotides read TGCGCCAGCAGCTTGGCGAGACTAGCGGGAGAGAGAAATGAGCAGTTCTTC.

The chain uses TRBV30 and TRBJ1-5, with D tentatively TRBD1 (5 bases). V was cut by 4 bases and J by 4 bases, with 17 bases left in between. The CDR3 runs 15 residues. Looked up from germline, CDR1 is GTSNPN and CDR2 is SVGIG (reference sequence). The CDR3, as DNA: TGTGCCTGGACGGGGGACTTCGGGCTGAATCAGCCCCAGCATTTT. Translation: CAWTGDFGLNQPQHF. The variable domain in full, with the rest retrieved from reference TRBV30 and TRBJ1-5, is SQTIHQWPATLVQPVGSPLSLECTVEGTSNPNLYWYRQAAGRGLQLLFYSVGIGQISSEVPQNLSASRPQDRQFILSSKKLLLSDSGFYLCAWTGDFGLNQPQHFGDGTRLSIL.

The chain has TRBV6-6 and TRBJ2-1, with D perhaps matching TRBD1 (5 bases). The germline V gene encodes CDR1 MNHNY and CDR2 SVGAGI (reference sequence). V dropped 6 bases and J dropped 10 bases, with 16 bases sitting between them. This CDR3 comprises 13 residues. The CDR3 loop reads CASSPFDSSEQFF. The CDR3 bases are TGTGCCAGCAGCCCGTTCGACAGCTCCGAGCAGTTCTTC.

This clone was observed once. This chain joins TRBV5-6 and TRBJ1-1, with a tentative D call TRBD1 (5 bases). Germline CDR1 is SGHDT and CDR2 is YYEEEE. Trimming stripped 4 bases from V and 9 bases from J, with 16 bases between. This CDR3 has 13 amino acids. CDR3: CASSREAGPQAFF. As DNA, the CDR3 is TGTGCCAGCAGCCGGGAGGCAGGGCCCCAAGCTTTCTTT.

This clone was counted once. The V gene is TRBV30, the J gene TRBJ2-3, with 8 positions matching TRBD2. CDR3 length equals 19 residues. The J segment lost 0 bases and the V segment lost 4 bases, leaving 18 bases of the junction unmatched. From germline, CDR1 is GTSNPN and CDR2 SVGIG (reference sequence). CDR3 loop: CAWTLPYTTGGYSTDTQYF. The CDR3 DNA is TGTGCCTGGACCTTACCATACACGACGGGAGGGTACAGCACAGATACGCAGTATTTT.

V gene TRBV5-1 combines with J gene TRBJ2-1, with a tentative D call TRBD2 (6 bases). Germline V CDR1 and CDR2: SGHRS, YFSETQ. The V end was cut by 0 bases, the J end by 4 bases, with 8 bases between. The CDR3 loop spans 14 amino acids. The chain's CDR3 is CASSLAEGYNEQFF. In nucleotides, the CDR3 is TGCGCCAGCAGCTTGGCGGAGGGGTACAATGAGCAGTTCTTC.

In DNA, the CDR3 is TGTGCCACCAGCGATAACGAGCGGGAGGTATACGAGCAGTACTTC. Its protein is CATSDNEREVYEQYF. V is TRBV15 and J is TRBJ2-7, with TRBD2 matching over 9 bases. Germline V gene sequence: CDR1 LNHNV, CDR2 YYDKDF (reference sequence). J was trimmed by 4 bases and V by 5 bases; bases with no gene match: 9. The CDR3 extends over 15 amino acids. Looking up the rest from reference TRBV15 and TRBJ2-7 gives the full variable domain: DAMVIQNPRYQVTQFGKPVTLSCSQTLNHNVMYWYQQKSSQAPKLLFHYYDKDFNNEADTPDNFQSRRPNTSFCFLDIRSPGLGDTAMYLCATSDNEREVYEQYFGPGTRLTVT.

The CDR3 nucleotides are TGTGCCAGCAGTGAATCCCCCGGGGGTTACTACGAGCAGTACTTC. This sequence encodes CASSESPGGYYEQYF. This sequence joins TRBV6-1 and TRBJ2-7, with TRBD2 as a possible D gene (6 bases). CDR3 length: 15 amino acids. Trimming removed 2 bases at V and 3 bases at J, with 14 bases between. Germline-derived CDR1 and CDR2 are MNHNS and SASEGT.

The CDR3 DNA reads TGTGCCAGTAGTACCCTTGGCCAGGGGGGTAACTATGGCTACACCTTC. It specifies CASSTLGQGGNYGYTF. V usage is TRBV19 and J usage is TRBJ1-2, with 7 bases lining up with TRBD1. The CDR3 contains 16 residues. J was trimmed by 1 base and V by 4 bases; bases with no gene match: 9. CDR1 is LNHDA and CDR2 is SQIVND in the germline V gene (reference sequence).

In DNA, the CDR3 is TGTGCCAGCAGCCCAGGACAGGGTGGGACTGAAGCTTTCTTT. Amino acids: CASSPGQGGTEAFF. The genes are TRBV9 and TRBJ1-1; 8 positions match TRBD1. Germline V gene data show CDR1 as SGDLS and CDR2 as YYNGEE. The CDR3 has 14 amino acids. J was trimmed by 5 bases and V by 4 bases; bases with no gene match: 7.

CDR3 DNA: TGCGCCAGCAGCCAAGTCCAGAGGGATTACAATGAGCAGTTCTTC. Its translation: CASSQVQRDYNEQFF. This chain connects TRBV4-1 to TRBJ2-1, with D tentatively TRBD2 (5 bases). Trimming removed 1 base at V and 4 bases at J, with 11 bases between. There are 15 residues in the CDR3. CDR1 and CDR2 from the germline V gene are MGHRA and YSYEKL.

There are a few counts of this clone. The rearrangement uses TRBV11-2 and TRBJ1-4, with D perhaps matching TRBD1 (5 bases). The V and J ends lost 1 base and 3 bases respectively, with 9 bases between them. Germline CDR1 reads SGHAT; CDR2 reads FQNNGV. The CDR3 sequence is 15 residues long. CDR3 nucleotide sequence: TGTGCCAGCAGCTTAGTACGACAGCCTAATGAAAAACTGTTTTTT. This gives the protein CASSLVRQPNEKLFF.

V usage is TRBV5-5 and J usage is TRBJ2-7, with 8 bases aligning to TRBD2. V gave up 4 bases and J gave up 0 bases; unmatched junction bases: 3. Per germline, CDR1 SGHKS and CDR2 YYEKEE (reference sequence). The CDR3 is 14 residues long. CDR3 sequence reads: CASSSSGASYEQYF. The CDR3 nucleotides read TGTGCCAGCAGCAGTAGCGGGGCCTCCTACGAGCAGTACTTC.

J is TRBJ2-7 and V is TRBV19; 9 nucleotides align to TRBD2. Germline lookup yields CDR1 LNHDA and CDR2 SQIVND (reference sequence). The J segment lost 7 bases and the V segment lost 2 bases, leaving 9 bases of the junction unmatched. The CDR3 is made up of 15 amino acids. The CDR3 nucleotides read TGTGCCAGTAGTATACGGCGGGAGGGCCAGAGGGAGCAGTACTTC. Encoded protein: CASSIRREGQREQYF.

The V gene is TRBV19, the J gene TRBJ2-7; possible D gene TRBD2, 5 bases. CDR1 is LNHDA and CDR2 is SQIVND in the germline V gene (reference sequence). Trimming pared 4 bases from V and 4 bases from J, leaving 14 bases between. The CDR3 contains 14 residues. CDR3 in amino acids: CASSKRGAVYEQYF. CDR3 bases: TGTGCCAGTAGTAAACGGGGTGCCGTTTACGAGCAGTACTTC.